One and the same sample provided the 27 T cell receptor beta chains below, sequenced in a study of cytomegalovirus exposure and HLA in healthy donors. Primers for the PCR totalled 60 Vbeta and 13 Jbeta. Sequencing was performed with immunoSEQ multiplex PCR; in TCRdb, only in-frame clones are kept and a portion is missing. Among roughly 92,000 clones listed, around 8% were seen once. The sample comprised PBMCs. These receptor sequences come from a man aged 45-60 years in good health and CMV-seronegative.

Only a few counts were recorded for this clone. The chain has TRBV4-1 and TRBJ2-7; D might be TRBD2 (6 bases). The CDR3 sequence is 13 residues long. From germline, CDR1 is MGHRA and CDR2 YSYEKL. V was trimmed by 0 bases and J by 3 bases, leaving 6 bases between them. In nucleotides, the CDR3 is TGCGCCAGCAGCCAAGAGGGGGGCTACGAGCAGTACTTC. The encoded protein is CASSQEGGYEQYF.

This clone appeared a few times. The chain recombines TRBV28 with TRBJ2-3, with 9 bases identical to TRBD2. CDR1 and CDR2 from the germline V gene are MDHEN and SYDVKM. Germline trimming cut 0 bases from V and 3 bases from J; bases unmatched to any gene: 10. This CDR3 region has 18 residues. This chain's CDR3 is CASSLWAGGGAGTDTQYF. The CDR3 bases are TGTGCCAGCAGTTTATGGGCTGGCGGGGGGGCGGGGACAGATACGCAGTATTTT.

This chain connects TRBV5-6 to TRBJ2-1; 10 bases fit TRBD1. The V gene end was trimmed by 4 bases and the J gene end by 5 bases; junction bases not matched to a gene: 9. CDR1 and CDR2 (germline): SGHDT, YYEEEE. This CDR3 spans 16 amino acids. The DNA of the CDR3 is TGTGCCAGCAGCGTAATGGGGGACAGGGGACACAATGAGCAGTTCTTC. Its protein is CASSVMGDRGHNEQFF.

V and J are TRBV28 and TRBJ2-7; 10 bases agree with TRBD2. The CDR3 loop spans 14 amino acids. With 5 bases clipped from V and 2 bases from J, the junction kept 3 bases outside the gene matches. CDR1 MDHEN and CDR2 SYDVKM come from the germline V gene. CDR3 sequence reads: CASSLAGATYEQYF. In DNA form, the CDR3 reads TGTGCCAGCAGTCTAGCGGGGGCCACCTACGAGCAGTACTTC.

In this sample, this clone turned up a few times. Additional DNA sequences in this sample encode the identical CDR3. Written as DNA, the CDR3 is TGTGCCTGGAGTCCCGAGCGGTACGAGCAGTACTTC. This gives the protein CAWSPERYEQYF. This chain connects TRBV30 to TRBJ2-7; tentatively, D is TRBD2 (5 bases). Trimming took off 2 bases at V and 4 bases at J, with 9 bases between the two ends. The CDR3 is 12 residues long. Germline CDR1 is GTSNPN and CDR2 is SVGIG (reference sequence).

The table lists this clone with a few counts. The gene calls are TRBV28 and TRBJ1-5; D uncertain. The CDR3 has 15 amino acids. From germline, CDR1 is MDHEN and CDR2 SYDVKM. Trimming pared 2 bases from V and 2 bases from J, leaving 10 bases between. The CDR3 protein is CASSLPLNGNQPQHF. The DNA of the CDR3 is TGTGCCAGCAGTTTACCCTTAAATGGCAATCAGCCCCAGCATTTT.

This clone has a handful of counts. V gene TRBV7-2 combines with J gene TRBJ1-5; the D is unclear. V lost 2 bases and J lost 0, with 14 bases in between. CDR1 is SGHTA, CDR2 FQGNSA, per germline. This CDR3 contains 17 residues. The CDR3 bases are TGTGCCAGCAGCTTAAGAGGCCGACTCGATAGCAATCAGCCCCAGCATTTT. It encodes CASSLRGRLDSNQPQHF.

V gene TRBV7-9 combines with J gene TRBJ2-5, with unresolved D. Trimming removed 5 bases from V and 5 bases from J, with 6 bases in between. In germline, CDR1 is SEHNR, CDR2 FQNEAQ (reference sequence). CDR3 length equals 11 residues. CDR3 loop: CASSREETQYF. The CDR3 DNA reads as TGTGCCAGCAGCCGAGAGGAGACCCAGTACTTC.

The chain links TRBV28 to TRBJ1-2; D perhaps matches TRBD1 (5 bases). The V end was cut by 5 bases, the J end by 6 bases, with 13 bases between. Germline values: CDR1 MDHEN, CDR2 SYDVKM. The CDR3 has 13 amino acids. CDR3 in DNA: TGTGCCAGCAGTGGGCCCCAGGGAAATGGCTACACCTTC. This codes for CASSGPQGNGYTF.

This clone has a handful of counts. The chain uses TRBV9 and TRBJ2-3; weak D call: TRBD2 (6 bases). CDR1 SGDLS and CDR2 YYNGEE come from the germline V gene. The CDR3 consists of 14 residues. V lost 2 bases, J lost 4 bases, and 11 bases lay in between. The CDR3, as DNA: TGTGCCAGCAGCGTGGAGGGTGGGTCAGATACGCAGTATTTT. It specifies CASSVEGGSDTQYF.

The chain combines TRBV5-1 with TRBJ2-2; 10 bases are shared with TRBD2. This CDR3 comprises 15 residues. Germline CDR1 and CDR2: SGHRS and YFSETQ. Trimming removed 7 bases from V and 0 bases from J; junction bases left unmatched: 3. The CDR3 DNA reads TGCGCCAGCCAAGGACTAGCGGCGAACACCGGGGAGCTGTTTTTT. It is translated as CASQGLAANTGELFF.

This clone was detected a few times. The chain has TRBV27 and TRBJ1-3, with a tentative D call TRBD1 (5 bases). The CDR3 is made up of 14 amino acids. CDR1 and CDR2 from the germline V gene are MNHEY and SMNVEV (reference sequence). Trimming cost V 5 bases and J 1 base, with 9 bases left between them. CDR3 sequence reads: CASSLRQSGNTIYF. The CDR3, as DNA: TGTGCCAGCAGTCTGCGACAGTCTGGAAACACCATATATTTT.

The V call is TRBV11-2, the J call TRBJ2-3; D perhaps matches TRBD2 (5 bases). Germline V gives CDR1 SGHAT, CDR2 FQNNGV. With 5 bases removed from V and 2 bases from J, the gap between germline ends came to 11 bases. This CDR3 spans 14 amino acids. The CDR3 region is CASSPPGITDTQYF. CDR3 in DNA: TGTGCCAGCAGCCCGCCGGGGATCACAGATACGCAGTATTTT. Supplemented by reference TRBV11-2 and TRBJ2-3, the full variable domain reads EAGVAQSPRYKIIEKRQSVAFWCNPISGHATLYWYQQILGQGPKLLIQFQNNGVVDDSQLPKDRFSAERLKGVDSTLKIQPAKLEDSAVYLCASSPPGITDTQYFGPGTRLTVL.

This chain links TRBV7-2 with TRBJ1-1, with D uncertain. Germline CDR1 reads SGHTA; CDR2 reads FQGNSA. The CDR3 runs to 14 residues. The V end lost 4 bases, the J end lost 2 bases, and 11 bases lay between the germline ends. The CDR3 spells CASSSVRGNTEAFF. The CDR3 bases are TGTGCCAGCAGCTCCGTACGGGGTAACACTGAAGCTTTCTTT.

The chain combines TRBV28 with TRBJ2-7, with D possibly TRBD1 on 5 matching bases. The CDR3 consists of 13 residues. Per germline, CDR1 MDHEN and CDR2 SYDVKM. V was pared by 1 base and J by 9 bases, with 13 bases between. In DNA form, the CDR3 reads TGTGCCAGCAGTTTATTAAGGATCCAGGGGCAGTACTTC. Residues: CASSLLRIQGQYF.

The chain uses TRBV5-1 and TRBJ2-1, with 10 positions matching TRBD2. CDR1 and CDR2 from the germline V gene are SGHRS and YFSETQ. The CDR3 is 18 amino acids. V lost 0 bases to trimming and J lost 1 base; unmatched junction nucleotides: 7. The CDR3 sequence: CASSLVTSGIGSYNEQFF. CDR3 coding DNA: TGCGCCAGCAGCTTGGTTACTAGCGGGATAGGATCCTACAATGAGCAGTTCTTC.

This clone is a singleton in its sample. The chain carries TRBV5-5 and TRBJ2-1; 10 positions match TRBD1. CDR1 and CDR2 (germline): SGHKS, YYEKEE (reference sequence). The CDR3 is 16 amino acids. With 0 bases clipped from V and 3 bases from J, the junction kept 3 bases outside the gene matches. DNA of the CDR3: TGTGCCAGCAGCTTGGGGGGACAGGGGTTCTACAATGAGCAGTTCTTC. Protein: CASSLGGQGFYNEQFF.

This clone was counted a few times. The chain has TRBV7-9 and TRBJ2-3, with TRBD2 matching 7 bases. V lost 5 bases to trimming and J lost 4 bases; unmatched junction nucleotides: 3. The CDR3 is 13 amino acids. The germline gives CDR1 SEHNR, CDR2 FQNEAQ (reference sequence). CDR3 residues: CASSLRGADTQYF. The CDR3 DNA reads as TGTGCCAGCAGCCTTCGGGGGGCAGATACGCAGTATTTT. Full variable domain (remainder filled in from reference TRBV7-9 and TRBJ2-3): DTGVSQNPRHKITKRGQNVTFRCDPISEHNRLYWYRQTLGQGPEFLTYFQNEAQLEKSRLLSDRFSAERPKGSFSTLEIQRTEQGDSAMYLCASSLRGADTQYFGPGTRLTVL.

With regard to this clone: At the DNA level, this CDR3 is encoded by other sequences in the same sample as well. The chain links TRBV5-1 to TRBJ1-6, with TRBD1 identical over 7 bases. From germline, CDR1 is SGHRS and CDR2 YFSETQ. This CDR3 contains 15 residues. With 5 bases clipped from V and 8 bases from J, the junction kept 10 bases outside the gene matches. The CDR3 DNA reads as TGCGCCAGCAGTTCGACAGGGTCAAAGGATTCACCCCTCCACTTT. Residues: CASSSTGSKDSPLHF.

This chain uses TRBV11-2 with TRBJ2-3; 12 nucleotides match TRBD2. This CDR3 has 16 amino acids. From germline, CDR1 is SGHAT and CDR2 FQNNGV. V lost 5 bases, J lost 2 bases, and 5 bases stayed unmatched. This chain's CDR3 is CASSLRTSGATDTQYF. CDR3 coding DNA: TGTGCCAGCAGCCTGCGGACTAGCGGGGCCACAGATACGCAGTATTTT.

The genes are TRBV7-9 and TRBJ1-4; D is uncertain. The CDR3 consists of 11 residues. V was trimmed by 3 bases and J by 14 bases, leaving 10 bases between them. Germline loops: CDR1 SEHNR, CDR2 FQNEAQ (reference sequence). Here the CDR3 DNA reads TGTGCCAGCAGCTTTCAGGCAGTCCTGTTTTTT. This gives the protein CASSFQAVLFF.

The rearrangement links TRBV28 to TRBJ2-4; the D gene is possibly TRBD2 (5 bases). The V end was cut by 3 bases, the J end by 0 bases, with 6 bases between. CDR1 is MDHEN, CDR2 SYDVKM, per germline. There are 14 residues in the CDR3. Here the CDR3 DNA reads TGTGCCAGCAGTTTCGGAGGAGCCAAAAACATTCAGTACTTC. Translated, it gives CASSFGGAKNIQYF.

The CDR3 nucleotides are TGTGCCAGCACCCACTACAAAGTGTTGCCCGGGGAGCTGTTTTTT. Protein product: CASTHYKVLPGELFF. The rearrangement uses TRBV27 and TRBJ2-2; unclear D gene. The CDR3 sequence is 15 residues long. The V gene lost 7 bases and the J gene lost 6 bases, with 18 bases spanning the gap. Germline CDR1 and CDR2: MNHEY and SMNVEV (reference sequence).

In this sample, this clone turned up a few times. The gene calls are TRBV11-3 and TRBJ2-2; no clear D. Trimming stripped 6 bases from V and 4 bases from J, with 12 bases between. This CDR3 has 14 amino acids. The V gene's germline CDR1 is SGHNT and CDR2 YENEEA. The DNA of the CDR3 is TGTGCCAGCAGGGAAGGTACGGGCACCGGGGAGCTGTTTTTT. Protein sequence: CASREGTGTGELFF.

The chain combines TRBV2 with TRBJ2-3; D possibly corresponds to TRBD2 (7 bases). The CDR3 runs 13 residues. The V end lost 8 bases, the J end lost 4 bases, and 13 bases lay between the germline ends. Germline values: CDR1 SNHLY, CDR2 FYNNEI. The CDR3, as DNA: TGTGCCAGCTTAAAGGGGGGGGCAGATACGCAGTATTTT. It yields the protein CASLKGGADTQYF.

This clone was counted between two and nine times. The chain carries TRBV4-1 and TRBJ2-1; D gene uncertain. V was pared by 0 bases and J by 6 bases, with 9 bases between. This CDR3 comprises 14 residues. In germline, CDR1 is MGHRA, CDR2 YSYEKL. CDR3 coding DNA: TGCGCCAGCAGCCAAGAAGGCCTAGGCAATGAGCAGTTCTTC. This translates into CASSQEGLGNEQFF.

This clone has a handful of counts. The chain's CDR3 is CASSQDAGNTYNEQFF. The CDR3, as DNA: TGCGCCAGCAGCCAAGATGCGGGCAATACCTACAATGAGCAGTTCTTC. The chain employs TRBV4-3 and TRBJ2-1, with a weak D call TRBD2 (5 bases). The CDR3 runs to 16 residues. Germline V lookup: CDR1 LGHNA, CDR2 YSLEER. Trimming removed 0 bases at V and 2 bases at J, with 11 bases between.